This is a list of T cell receptor beta chains from one sample in a study of blood T cell repertoires in COVID-19. Sequencing was performed with immunoSEQ multiplex PCR; in TCRdb, only in-frame clones are kept and a portion is missing. The sample lists around 81,000 clones; around 90% were seen once. Sequenced input: peripheral blood. Every receptor here comes from a woman older than 75 with acute or convalescent COVID-19. The CDR3 runs from the conserved cysteine through the conserved F or W. D genes are given only for firm matches. Size is omitted from some rows. Given values are once, few, many or a class for expanded clones.

v_gene	abundance	j_gene	len	d_gene	CDR3aa	CDR3nt
TRBV7-9	once	TRBJ1-1	13	-	CASSSTGNTEAFF	TGTGCCAGCAGCTCGACAGGGAACACTGAAGCTTTCTTT
TRBV30	-	TRBJ2-3	15	TRBD1	CAWSDRDRRTDTQYF	TGTGCCTGGAGTGACCGGGACAGGCGCACAGATACGCAGTATTTT
TRBV7-2	-	TRBJ1-3	14	-	CASSLKSSGNTIYF	TGTGCCAGCAGCTTGAAGAGCTCTGGAAACACCATATATTTT
TRBV7-9	-	TRBJ1-6	18	TRBD1	CASSLETYTDRVNSPLHF	TGTGCCAGCAGCTTAGAGACCTACACGGACAGGGTCAATTCACCCCTCCACTTT
TRBV7-2	-	TRBJ1-4	15	TRBD1	CASSIMGQGIEKLFF	TGTGCCAGCAGCATAATGGGACAGGGCATTGAAAAACTGTTTTTT
TRBV5-6	-	TRBJ2-7	15	TRBD2	CASSPIGGSSYEQYF	TGTGCCAGCAGCCCGATCGGCGGGAGCTCCTACGAGCAGTACTTC
TRBV4-3	-	TRBJ2-5	16	-	CASSQDLGGPQGTQYF	TGCGCCAGCAGCCAAGATCTGGGGGGGCCTCAAGGGACCCAGTACTTC
TRBV6-1	-	TRBJ2-3	13	TRBD1	CASSENRDRAQYF	TGTGCCAGCAGTGAAAACCGGGACAGGGCCCAGTATTTT
TRBV10-3	-	TRBJ1-1	14	TRBD1	CASAGGRTNTEAFF	TGTGCGAGCGCAGGGGGCAGAACCAATACTGAAGCTTTCTTT
TRBV19	-	TRBJ2-1	15	-	CASSLGTDSPNEQFF	TGTGCCAGTAGTCTAGGGACTGACTCACCCAATGAGCAGTTCTTC
TRBV10-3	once	TRBJ1-1	14	-	CAINDDSPGTEAFF	TGTGCCATCAATGATGACAGCCCGGGCACTGAAGCTTTCTTT
TRBV7-3	-	TRBJ2-5	15	-	CASSLGLLEGETQYF	TGTGCCAGCAGCTTAGGGCTACTAGAGGGTGAGACCCAGTACTTC
TRBV6-6	-	TRBJ2-5	14	-	CASSYSILRETQYF	TGTGCCAGCAGTTACTCGATACTGCGGGAGACCCAGTACTTC
TRBV14	-	TRBJ2-7	15	TRBD1	CASSQMTGAFNEQYF	TGTGCCAGCAGCCAAATGACAGGGGCTTTCAACGAGCAGTACTTC
TRBV27	-	TRBJ1-2	13	-	CASSSQISYGYTF	TGTGCCAGCAGTTCGCAGATCTCCTATGGCTACACCTTC
TRBV12-3/TRBV12-4	-	TRBJ1-2	12	-	CASSKQDYGYTF	TGTGCCAGCAGCAAACAGGACTATGGCTACACCTTC
TRBV6-5	-	TRBJ2-3	11	TRBD2	CASKTSYTQYF	TGTGCCAGCAAGACTAGCTATACGCAGTATTTT
TRBV7-3	once	TRBJ2-5	17	-	CASSLTGPRALGETQYF	TGTGCCAGCAGCTTAACGGGCCCCAGGGCACTGGGAGAGACCCAGTACTTC
TRBV7-9	-	TRBJ2-1	14	TRBD2	CASSLRGSRNEQFF	TGTGCCAGCAGCTTACGCGGGAGTCGCAATGAGCAGTTCTTC
TRBV5-6	-	TRBJ2-1	15	TRBD2	CASSSGTSGGYEQFF	TGTGCCAGCAGCTCCGGGACTAGCGGGGGTTATGAGCAGTTCTTC
TRBV5-4	-	TRBJ1-2	15	TRBD1	CASSLEPAGGSGYTF	TGTGCCAGCAGCTTGGAGCCCGCAGGGGGCAGTGGCTACACCTTC
TRBV21-1	-	TRBJ2-2	16	-	CASSKRDRGDPGELFF	TGTGCCAGCAGCAAACGAGACAGGGGGGACCCCGGGGAGCTGTTTTTT
TRBV19	-	TRBJ1-1	14	-	CASKVGRMNTEAFF	TGTGCCAGTAAGGTGGGCAGGATGAACACTGAAGCTTTCTTT
TRBV19	-	TRBJ1-2	13	-	CASSIRQNYGYTF	TGTGCCAGTAGTATCCGACAGAACTATGGCTACACCTTC
TRBV5-4	-	TRBJ1-1	14	TRBD1	CASSRQGGNTEAFF	TGTGCCAGCTCTAGACAGGGTGGGAACACTGAAGCTTTCTTT
TRBV19	-	TRBJ1-5	16	-	CASRPGRQNSNQPQHF	TGTGCCAGTAGGCCGGGTCGGCAGAATAGCAATCAGCCCCAGCATTTT
TRBV30	-	TRBJ2-2	14	-	CALKGGPNTGELFF	TGTGCCTTAAAGGGGGGGCCGAACACCGGGGAGCTGTTTTTT
TRBV3-1/TRBV3-2	-	TRBJ1-4	15	TRBD1	CASSPSRGLGEKLFF	TGTGCCAGCAGCCCATCCAGGGGGCTGGGCGAAAAACTGTTTTTT
TRBV4-1	-	TRBJ2-6	12	-	CASSQPKTGLTF	TGCGCCAGCAGCCAACCTAAAACAGGGTTGACTTTC
TRBV7-2	once	TRBJ2-1	14	-	CASSLIGRADEQFF	TGTGCCAGCAGCTTAATTGGCAGGGCGGATGAGCAGTTCTTC
TRBV28	-	TRBJ2-7	13	-	CASSLSSSYEQYF	TGTGCCAGCAGTTTATCGAGCTCCTACGAGCAGTACTTC
TRBV29-1	-	TRBJ1-1	16	TRBD1	CSAQGQGAGETSKAFF	TGCAGCGCCCAGGGACAGGGGGCAGGTGAAACCTCGAAAGCTTTCTTT
TRBV7-9	-	TRBJ1-1	15	-	CASSAPRRLGTEAFF	TGTGCCAGCAGCGCCCCCAGGAGGTTGGGCACTGAAGCTTTCTTT
TRBV11-1	-	TRBJ2-2	16	TRBD1	CASSPQGAVNTGELFF	TGTGCCAGCAGCCCACAGGGGGCGGTTAACACCGGGGAGCTGTTTTTT
TRBV27	-	TRBJ2-7	13	TRBD1	CASSPFQGDEQYF	TGTGCCAGCAGTCCGTTTCAGGGGGACGAGCAGTACTTC
TRBV9	-	TRBJ1-1	16	-	CASSVAAGAMNTEAFF	TGTGCCAGCAGCGTAGCAGCAGGGGCCATGAACACTGAAGCTTTCTTT
TRBV12-3/TRBV12-4	-	TRBJ2-5	13	-	CASTGNAQETQYF	TGTGCCAGCACCGGGAACGCTCAAGAGACCCAGTACTTC
TRBV7-3	-	TRBJ2-7	15	-	CASSFGPGEDYEQYF	TGTGCCAGCAGCTTCGGTCCAGGGGAAGACTACGAGCAGTACTTC
TRBV5-1	-	TRBJ1-6	15	TRBD1	CASSPGDRGHSPLHF	TGCGCCAGCAGCCCGGGGGACAGGGGACATTCACCCCTCCACTTT
TRBV29-1	-	TRBJ1-5	13	-	CSVGGANNQPQHF	TGCAGCGTTGGTGGGGCAAACAATCAGCCCCAGCATTTT
TRBV6-6	-	TRBJ2-1	16	TRBD2	CASTEGLAGSYNEQFF	TGTGCCAGCACCGAGGGACTAGCGGGATCCTACAATGAGCAGTTCTTC
TRBV5-1	-	TRBJ2-2	16	-	CASSLEQGMGTGELFF	TGCGCCAGCAGCTTGGAACAGGGCATGGGCACCGGGGAGCTGTTTTTT
TRBV25-1	-	TRBJ2-5	13	TRBD1	CASSAGTALTQYF	TGTGCCAGCAGTGCGGGGACAGCCTTGACCCAGTACTTC
TRBV11-3	-	TRBJ2-5	14	TRBD2	CASSSTTSGETQYF	TGTGCCAGCAGCTCAACGACTAGCGGGGAGACCCAGTACTTC
TRBV5-1	-	TRBJ2-1	13	-	CASRTNPYNEQFF	TGCGCCTCAAGGACTAATCCCTACAATGAGCAGTTCTTC
TRBV2	-	TRBJ2-3	15	TRBD2	CASTLIGGDTDTQYF	TGTGCCAGCACCCTAATCGGGGGGGACACAGATACGCAGTATTTT
TRBV5-1	-	TRBJ2-3	13	-	CASNRDIADTQYF	TGCGCCAGCAACCGGGACATCGCAGATACGCAGTATTTT
TRBV5-5	-	TRBJ2-7	16	TRBD1	CASSLADRVQHYEQYF	TGTGCCAGCAGCTTGGCCGACAGGGTTCAACACTACGAGCAGTACTTC
TRBV19	-	TRBJ1-1	13	TRBD1	CASRDRGFTEAFF	TGTGCCAGTAGGGACAGGGGTTTCACTGAAGCTTTCTTT
TRBV7-2	once	TRBJ2-3	15	-	CASSLGAAITDTQYF	TGTGCCAGCAGCTTAGGAGCCGCTATCACAGATACGCAGTATTTT
TRBV3-1/TRBV3-2	once	TRBJ2-1	16	TRBD2	CASSSGLAGKGDEQFF	TGTGCCAGCAGCTCGGGACTAGCGGGAAAAGGCGACGAGCAGTTCTTC
TRBV9	-	TRBJ2-7	14	-	CASSPRTVGYEQYF	TGTGCCAGCAGCCCCAGGACAGTGGGCTACGAGCAGTACTTC
TRBV27	-	TRBJ2-7	12	-	CASTSAVDEQYF	TGTGCCAGCACTTCGGCGGTCGACGAGCAGTACTTC
TRBV18	-	TRBJ2-3	16	TRBD2	CASSELAGGFTDTQYF	TGTGCCAGCTCGGAACTAGCGGGAGGCTTCACAGATACGCAGTATTTT
TRBV5-1	-	TRBJ2-5	13	-	CASSQPGRETQYF	TGCGCCAGCAGCCAACCCGGTCGGGAGACCCAGTACTTC